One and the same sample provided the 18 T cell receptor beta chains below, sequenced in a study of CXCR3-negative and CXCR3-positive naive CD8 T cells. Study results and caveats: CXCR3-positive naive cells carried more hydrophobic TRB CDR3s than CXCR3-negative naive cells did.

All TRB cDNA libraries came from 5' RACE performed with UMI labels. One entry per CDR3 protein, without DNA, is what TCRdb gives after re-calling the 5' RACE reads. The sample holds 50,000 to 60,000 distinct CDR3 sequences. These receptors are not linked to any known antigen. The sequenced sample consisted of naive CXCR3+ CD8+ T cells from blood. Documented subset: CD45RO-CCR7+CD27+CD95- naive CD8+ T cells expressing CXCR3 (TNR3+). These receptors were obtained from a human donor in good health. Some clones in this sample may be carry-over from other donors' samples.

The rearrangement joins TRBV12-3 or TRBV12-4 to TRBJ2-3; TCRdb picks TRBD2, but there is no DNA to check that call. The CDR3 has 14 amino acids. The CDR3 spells CASSFGGGGDTQYF.

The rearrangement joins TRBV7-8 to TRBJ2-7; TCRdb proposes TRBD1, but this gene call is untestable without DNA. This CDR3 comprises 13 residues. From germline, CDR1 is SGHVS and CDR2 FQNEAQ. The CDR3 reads CASSIGTNYEQYF.

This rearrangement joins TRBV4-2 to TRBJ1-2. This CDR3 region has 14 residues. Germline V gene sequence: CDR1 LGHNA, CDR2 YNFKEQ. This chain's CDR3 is CASSQGTANYGYTF.

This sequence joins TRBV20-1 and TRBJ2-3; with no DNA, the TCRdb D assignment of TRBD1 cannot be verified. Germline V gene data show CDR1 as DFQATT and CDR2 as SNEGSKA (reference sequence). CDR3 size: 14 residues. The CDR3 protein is CSAKDRYSTDTQYF.

The CDR3 here is CASSLEPDTEAFF. This rearrangement joins TRBV5-1 to TRBJ1-1. Per the germline V gene, CDR1 is SGHRS and CDR2 is YFSETQ. The CDR3 totals 13 residues.

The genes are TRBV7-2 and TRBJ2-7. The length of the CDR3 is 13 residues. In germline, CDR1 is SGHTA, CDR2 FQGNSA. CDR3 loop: CASSFELAYEQYF.

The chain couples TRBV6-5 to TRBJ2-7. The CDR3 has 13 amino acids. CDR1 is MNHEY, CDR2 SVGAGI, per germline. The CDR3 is CASRPYEDDEQYF.

The CDR3 loop is CASSLVREGRNTEAFF. This chain uses TRBV7-9 with TRBJ1-1; TCRdb proposes TRBD1, but this gene call is untestable without DNA. This CDR3 has 16 amino acids. Germline CDR1 and CDR2: SEHNR and FQNEAQ (reference sequence).

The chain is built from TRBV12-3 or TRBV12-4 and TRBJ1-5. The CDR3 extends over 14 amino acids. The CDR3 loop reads CASSLSRINQPQHF.

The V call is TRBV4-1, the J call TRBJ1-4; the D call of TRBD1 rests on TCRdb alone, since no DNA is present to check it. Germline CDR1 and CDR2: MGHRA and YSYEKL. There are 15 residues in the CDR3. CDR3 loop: CASSAKGGAYEKLFF.

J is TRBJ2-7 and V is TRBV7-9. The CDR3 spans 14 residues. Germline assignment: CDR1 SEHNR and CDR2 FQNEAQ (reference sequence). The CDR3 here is CASSSQLGTYEQYF.

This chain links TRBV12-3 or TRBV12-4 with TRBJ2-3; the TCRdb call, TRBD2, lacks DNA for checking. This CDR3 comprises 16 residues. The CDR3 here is CASSSETSGYTDTQYF.

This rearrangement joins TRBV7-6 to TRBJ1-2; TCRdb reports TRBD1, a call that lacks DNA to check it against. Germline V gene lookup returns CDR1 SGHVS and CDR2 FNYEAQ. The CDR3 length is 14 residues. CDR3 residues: CASSLAGGADGYTF.

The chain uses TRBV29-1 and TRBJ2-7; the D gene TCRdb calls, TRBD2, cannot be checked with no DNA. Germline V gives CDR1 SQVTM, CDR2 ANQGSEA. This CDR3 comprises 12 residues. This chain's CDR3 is CSVLEETYEQYF.

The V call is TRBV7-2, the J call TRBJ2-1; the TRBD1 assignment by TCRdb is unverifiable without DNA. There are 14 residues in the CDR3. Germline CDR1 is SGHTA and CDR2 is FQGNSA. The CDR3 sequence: CASSFSGGAYEQFF.

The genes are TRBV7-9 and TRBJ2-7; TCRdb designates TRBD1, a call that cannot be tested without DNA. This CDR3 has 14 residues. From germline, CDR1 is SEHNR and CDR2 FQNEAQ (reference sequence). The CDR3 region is CASSDRDSSYEQYF.

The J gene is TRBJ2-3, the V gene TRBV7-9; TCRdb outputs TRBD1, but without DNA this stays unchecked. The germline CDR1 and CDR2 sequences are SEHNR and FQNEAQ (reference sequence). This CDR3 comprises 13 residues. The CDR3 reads CASQRGATDTQYF.

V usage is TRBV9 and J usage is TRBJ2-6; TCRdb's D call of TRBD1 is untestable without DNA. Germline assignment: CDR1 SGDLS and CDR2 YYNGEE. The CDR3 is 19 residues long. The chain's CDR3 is CASSADSRRQPSGANVLTF.